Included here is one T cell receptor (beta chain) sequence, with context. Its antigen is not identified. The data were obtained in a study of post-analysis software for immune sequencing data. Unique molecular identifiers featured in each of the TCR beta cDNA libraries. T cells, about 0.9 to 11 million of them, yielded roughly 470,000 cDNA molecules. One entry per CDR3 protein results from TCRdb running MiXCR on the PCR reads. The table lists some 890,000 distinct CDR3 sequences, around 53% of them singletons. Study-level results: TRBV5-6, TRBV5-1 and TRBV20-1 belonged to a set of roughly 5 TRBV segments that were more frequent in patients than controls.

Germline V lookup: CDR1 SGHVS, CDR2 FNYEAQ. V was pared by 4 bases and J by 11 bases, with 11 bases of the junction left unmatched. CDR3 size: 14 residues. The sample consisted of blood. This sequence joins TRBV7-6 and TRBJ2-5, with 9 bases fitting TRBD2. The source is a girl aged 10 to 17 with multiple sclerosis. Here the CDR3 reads CASSSPGVAGEQYF. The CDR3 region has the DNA TGTGCCAGCAGCTCCCCGGGGGTAGCGGGAGAGCAGTACTTC.